This passage covers 2 T cell receptor beta chains from one sample sequenced in a study of cytomegalovirus exposure and HLA in healthy donors. Sequencing used immunoSEQ multiplex PCR; TCRdb keeps in-frame clones, though not all of them. The table shows 99,000 or so clones, with about 86% occurring only once. Sequenced: PBMCs. The source is a woman younger than 30 in good health and CMV-seropositive.

CDR3 bases: TGTGCCAGCAGCCCCCGCGGGGGAGAATACACCGGGGAGCTGTTTTTT. The encoded protein is CASSPRGGEYTGELFF. This sequence joins TRBV14 and TRBJ2-2, with 7 bases fitting TRBD2. With V trimmed by 4 bases and J by 3 bases, 8 bases remained unmatched. The V gene's germline CDR1 is SGHDN and CDR2 FVKESK. CDR3 length equals 16 residues.

The V and J genes are TRBV28 and TRBJ2-1; 15 nucleotides align to TRBD2. Per germline, CDR1 MDHEN and CDR2 SYDVKM. The CDR3 contains 16 residues. Trimming cost V 4 bases and J 9 bases; bases outside gene matches: 7. The CDR3 region is CASSSGLAGGAVEQFF. For the CDR3, the DNA is TGTGCCAGCAGTTCAGGACTAGCGGGAGGGGCGGTTGAGCAGTTCTTC.